This T cell receptor beta chain was retrieved from a study of OX40 agonist ivuxolimab in advanced cancers. Method: immunoSEQ multiplex PCR; TCRdb's copy keeps in-frame clones and lacks some. The sample includes tens of thousands of clones, 90% seen only once; the top ten take approximately 0.69%. As for this clone: Antigen: not known.

The CDR3 has 15 amino acids. CDR1 LGHNA and CDR2 YNFKEQ come from the germline V gene. V was trimmed by 1 base and J by 5 bases, leaving 13 bases between them. Study-wide points: The mean number of expanded clones was higher in CD8+ T cells than in CD4+. Low levels of normalized T-cell clonal expansion also appeared in some nonresponders. CD4+ and CD8+ blood T cells expanded clonally by week 6 at 0.1 to 3.0 mg/kg.

The V call is TRBV4-2, the J call TRBJ2-3; D is undetermined. The sample here was CD4+ or CD8+ T cells sorted from blood, taken in a trial of the OX40 agonist ivuxolimab. The clonotype originates from an adult with an advanced solid tumor such as melanoma, head and neck, liver or kidney cancer. CDR3 sequence (DNA): TGTGCCAGCAGCCAAGGCGGTTTATGGGGAGATACGCAGTATTTT. Residues: CASSQGGLWGDTQYF.